This is a list of T cell receptor beta chains from one sample in a study of CD8 T cells in Susac syndrome. TCRdb fed the immunoSEQ multiplex PCR reads into MiXCR, producing one record per CDR3 protein. The repertoire has about 240,000 distinct CDR3 sequences, 90% to 96% of them found once; the top ten carry around 0.1%. Sequencing was performed on CD4+ T cells from PBMCs. These receptors were obtained from a human donor with Susac syndrome. Both conserved end residues are part of each CDR3. Each record gives: J gene, D gene, clone size, V gene, CDR3 protein, CDR3 DNA. A D gene is named only where the DNA matches it firmly. The size of a clone is reported for some rows only, either as once, few or many, or as a class for expanded clones.

TRBJ1-4 | - | - | TRBV6-1 | CASSLLYRGTRETNEKLFF | TGTGCCAGCAGTCTATTATACCGGGGCACCAGGGAGACCAATGAAAAACTGTTTTTT
TRBJ1-5 | - | - | TRBV13 | CASSFEGQPQHF | TGTGCCAGCAGCTTTGAGGGTCAGCCCCAGCATTTT
TRBJ2-5 | TRBD2 | - | TRBV20-1 | CSARDGTTQETQYF | TGCAGTGCTAGAGACGGGACTACCCAAGAGACCCAGTACTTC
TRBJ2-6 | - | few | TRBV25-1 | CASSDHSGANVLTF | TGTGCCAGCAGTGATCACTCTGGGGCCAACGTCCTGACTTTC
TRBJ1-2 | - | - | TRBV28 | CASSLDTGADGYTF | TGTGCCAGCAGTTTAGATACGGGGGCGGATGGCTACACCTTC
TRBJ2-3 | - | once | TRBV20-1 | CSAPRGGGATDTQYF | TGCAGTGCTCCACGTGGAGGGGGCGCGACAGATACGCAGTATTTT
TRBJ2-4 | - | - | TRBV29-1 | CSVREDTSKNIQYF | TGCAGCGTCCGAGAAGACACCTCCAAAAACATTCAGTACTTC
TRBJ2-2 | - | - | TRBV9 | CASSVEVGGGTNTGELFF | TGTGCCAGCAGCGTAGAAGTGGGCGGCGGTACGAACACCGGGGAGCTGTTTTTT
TRBJ2-6 | TRBD2 | - | TRBV29-1 | CSVGGSSGANVLTF | TGCAGCGTGGGGGGGAGCTCTGGGGCCAACGTCCTGACTTTC
TRBJ2-7 | TRBD2 | - | TRBV29-1 | CSVTGLVRPYEQYF | TGCAGCGTCACTGGACTAGTACGACCCTACGAGCAGTACTTC
TRBJ1-4 | - | - | TRBV12-3/TRBV12-4 | CASSFSPRREKLFF | TGTGCCAGCAGTTTCAGTCCCCGACGGGAAAAACTGTTTTTT